The 24 T cell receptor beta chains below come from one sample, sequenced in a study of post-analysis software for immune sequencing data. Findings of the study overall: The five TRBV segments detected at higher frequency in patients than in controls included TRBV5-6, TRBV5-1 and TRBV20-1.

cDNA libraries of TCR beta carried unique molecular identifiers. TCRdb used MiXCR to reprocess the PCR reads, holding one entry per CDR3 protein. The data show around 700,000 distinct CDR3 sequences, with 59% seen just once and about 11% held by the top ten. The antigens these receptors bind are not known. The specimen was blood. These receptors originate from a girl aged 2-15 years with multiple sclerosis.

This clonotype has only a few counts. The chain recombines TRBV5-1 with TRBJ2-3; perhaps TRBD1 as D (6 bases). The CDR3 totals 15 residues. Trimming shortened V by 0 bases and J by 2 bases, and 10 bases separated the two germline ends. The germline V gene encodes CDR1 SGHRS and CDR2 YFSETQ. CDR3 sequence: CASSLVAGVTDTQYF. CDR3 bases: TGCGCCAGCAGCTTGGTGGCAGGGGTCACAGATACGCAGTATTTT.

The DNA for the CDR3 is TGTGCCAGCAGCTTAAATAGCGGGGGGGCGGAAGAGACCCAGTACTTC. This gives the protein CASSLNSGGAEETQYF. The J gene is TRBJ2-5, the V gene TRBV7-8; the match to TRBD2 covers 11 bases. The CDR3 is made up of 16 amino acids. Germline values: CDR1 SGHVS, CDR2 FQNEAQ. V was pared by 2 bases and J by 3 bases, with 5 bases of the junction left unmatched. The full variable domain, in which reference TRBV7-8 and TRBJ2-5 provide the parts outside the CDR3, is GAGVSQSPRYKVAKRGQDVALRCDPISGHVSLFWYQQALGQGPEFLTYFQNEAQLDKSGLPSDRFFAERPEGSVSTLKIQRTQQEDSAVYLCASSLNSGGAEETQYFGPGTRLLVL.

This sequence joins TRBV20-1 and TRBJ1-1; 11 bases line up with TRBD1. The CDR3 has 13 residues. V lost 6 bases to trimming and J lost 4 bases; unmatched junction nucleotides: 4. The germline CDR1 and CDR2 sequences are DFQATT and SNEGSKA (reference sequence). This chain's CDR3 is CSARTGGFTEAFF. CDR3 sequence (DNA): TGCAGTGCCAGGACAGGGGGCTTCACTGAAGCTTTCTTT.

The chain combines TRBV7-9 with TRBJ1-5; maybe TRBD1 (5 bases). Trimming left V 5 bases short and J 6 bases short, with 14 bases between. Germline V CDR1 and CDR2: SEHNR, FQNEAQ (reference sequence). The CDR3 length is 14 residues. CDR3 in DNA: TGTGCCAGCAGCACACCAGGGTACGGTCAGCCCCAGCATTTT. Residues: CASSTPGYGQPQHF. Filled out from reference TRBV7-9 and TRBJ1-5, the complete variable domain reads DTGVSQNPRHKITKRGQNVTFRCDPISEHNRLYWYRQTLGQGPEFLTYFQNEAQLEKSRLLSDRFSAERPKGSFSTLEIQRTEQGDSAMYLCASSTPGYGQPQHFGDGTRLSIL.

The chain employs TRBV20-1 and TRBJ2-3; D is possibly TRBD1 (6 bases). The CDR3 contains 15 residues. In germline, CDR1 is DFQATT, CDR2 SNEGSKA (reference sequence). Between the trimmed V and J ends, which lost 1 base and 3 bases, there was a span of 14 bases. For the CDR3, the DNA is TGCAGTGCTAGAGGGGCAGGGGTCATGACAGATACGCAGTATTTT. Its translation is CSARGAGVMTDTQYF.

The chain links TRBV7-9 to TRBJ1-1; TRBD1 matches at 7 bases. This CDR3 contains 13 residues. CDR1 and CDR2 (germline): SEHNR, FQNEAQ (reference sequence). V trimming: 11 bases; J trimming: 5 bases; junction bases outside the gene matches: 11. DNA for the CDR3: TGTGCCGGAGGAGACAGGGTAAGAACTGAAGCTTTCTTT. Protein: CAGGDRVRTEAFF. The full variable domain, rest sourced from reference TRBV7-9 and TRBJ1-1, is DTGVSQNPRHKITKRGQNVTFRCDPISEHNRLYWYRQTLGQGPEFLTYFQNEAQLEKSRLLSDRFSAERPKGSFSTLEIQRTEQGDSAMYLCAGGDRVRTEAFFGQGTRLTVV.

The rearrangement uses TRBV15 and TRBJ2-1; D is possibly TRBD2 (5 bases). CDR3 length equals 15 residues. Germline V CDR1 and CDR2: LNHNV, YYDKDF (reference sequence). V was pared by 7 bases and J by 0 bases, with 13 bases between. CDR3 protein: CATKSTGSSYNEQFF. CDR3 DNA sequence: TGTGCCACCAAGTCCACGGGGAGCTCCTACAATGAGCAGTTCTTC.

V and J are TRBV7-6 and TRBJ1-2, with TRBD1 identical over 8 bases. In germline, CDR1 is SGHVS, CDR2 FNYEAQ. The ends lost 1 base at V and 3 bases at J; junction bases unmatched: 4. This CDR3 region has 15 residues. The CDR3 reads CASSLVGTGHYGYTF. The CDR3 DNA follows: TGTGCCAGCAGCTTAGTAGGGACAGGCCACTATGGCTACACCTTC.

The chain is built from TRBV20-1 and TRBJ2-4, with 8 positions matching TRBD2. The DNA end lines up better with TRBJ2-7; the J call may be wrong. This CDR3 has 14 amino acids. CDR1 is DFQATT, CDR2 SNEGSKA, per germline (reference sequence). CDR3 amino acids: CSARGDGRANEQYF. Written as DNA, the CDR3 is TGCAGTGCCCGAGGGGACGGGAGGGCCAACGAGCAGTACTTC.

This clonotype has more than one count but fewer than ten. The rearrangement joins TRBV7-2 to TRBJ2-1; D may be TRBD2 (5 bases). V was pared by 4 bases and J by 9 bases, with 16 bases between. The CDR3 has 14 amino acids. Looked up from germline, CDR1 is SGHTA and CDR2 is FQGNSA. CDR3 bases: TGTGCCAGCAGCTCCTCTACCGGGAAAGTTGAGCAGTTCTTC. Translation gives CASSSSTGKVEQFF. The entire variable domain, with the rest obtained from reference TRBV7-2 and TRBJ2-1, is as follows: GAGVSQSPSNKVTEKGKDVELRCDPISGHTALYWYRQSLGQGLEFLIYFQGNSAPDKSGLPSDRFSAERTGGSVSTLTIQRTQQEDSAVYLCASSSSTGKVEQFFGPGTRLTVL.

The chain recombines TRBV25-1 with TRBJ2-7, with 7 bases lining up with TRBD1. Trimming took 6 bases from V and 6 from J; bases not matched to a gene: 11. CDR3 length: 14 amino acids. The germline V gene encodes CDR1 MGHDK and CDR2 SYGVNS. The CDR3: CASRPTGTFIEQYF. The DNA of the CDR3 is TGTGCCAGCAGACCGACAGGGACATTCATCGAGCAGTACTTC.

The chain links TRBV4-3 to TRBJ2-2, with D perhaps matching TRBD1 (5 bases). The CDR3 sequence is 14 residues long. V lost 2 bases and J lost 4, with 8 bases in between. CDR1 and CDR2 (germline): LGHNA, YSLEER. The CDR3 nucleotides are TGCGCCAGCAGCCAACAGGGCGGCACCGGGGAGCTGTTTTTT. Translated: CASSQQGGTGELFF.

This clonotype was detected a few times. The chain joins TRBV20-1 to TRBJ2-5; 11 nucleotides agree with TRBD2. CDR1 DFQATT and CDR2 SNEGSKA come from the germline V gene (reference sequence). Unmatched junction bases numbered 2, after V lost 7 bases and J lost 4 bases. The CDR3 length is 12 residues. This CDR3 is CSGLAGGETQYF. For the CDR3, the DNA is TGCAGTGGGCTAGCGGGGGGAGAGACCCAGTACTTC.

This clonotype was observed once. The chain couples TRBV5-1 to TRBJ2-4; weak D call: TRBD2 (6 bases). From germline, CDR1 is SGHRS and CDR2 YFSETQ. The V end was cut by 8 bases, the J end by 3 bases, with 18 bases between. The CDR3 loop spans 15 amino acids. This CDR3 is CASSPGREHKNIQYF. CDR3 nucleotide sequence: TGCGCCAGTTCCCCCGGGCGGGAACACAAAAACATTCAGTACTTC.

The chain uses TRBV11-2 and TRBJ1-6, with D unresolved. V lost 0 bases to trimming and J lost 0 bases, with 9 bases between them. Germline-derived CDR1 and CDR2 are SGHAT and FQNNGV. The length of the CDR3 is 17 residues. Here the CDR3 reads CASSLDGRYSYNSPLHF. The CDR3 region has the DNA TGTGCCAGCAGCTTAGATGGGAGATACTCCTATAATTCACCCCTCCACTTT.

There are a few counts of this clonotype. This chain uses TRBV5-1 with TRBJ2-7; D is possibly TRBD1 (5 bases). Germline CDR1 SGHRS, CDR2 YFSETQ. Trimming stripped 6 bases from V and 6 bases from J, with 13 bases between. The CDR3 is made up of 12 amino acids. The CDR3 sequence is CASKDNLGEQYF. The CDR3 DNA reads TGCGCCAGCAAGGACAACCTGGGCGAGCAGTACTTC.

This clonotype turned up a few times. The chain employs TRBV11-2 and TRBJ1-2, with D tentatively TRBD1 (5 bases). The CDR3 spans 14 residues. Trimming took off 10 bases at V and 2 bases at J, with 17 bases between the two ends. Germline CDR1 is SGHAT and CDR2 is FQNNGV. The CDR3 reads CATSLGRENYGYTF. For the CDR3, the DNA is TGTGCCACCTCTCTGGGACGGGAGAACTATGGCTACACCTTC.

The CDR3 here is CSAQPSGGTGQETQYF. The DNA of the CDR3 is TGCAGTGCCCAACCTTCCGGCGGGACAGGTCAAGAGACCCAGTACTTC. The genes are TRBV20-1 and TRBJ2-5; TRBD1 aligns across 8 bases. CDR1 and CDR2 (germline): DFQATT, SNEGSKA (reference sequence). The junction had 14 bases not matched to a gene; V was cut back by 6 bases and J by 2 bases. The CDR3 runs 16 residues.

The rearrangement joins TRBV29-1 to TRBJ2-1; D call uncertain. Trimming stripped 5 bases from V and 0 bases from J, with 5 bases between. Germline CDR1 SQVTM, CDR2 ANQGSEA. The CDR3 has 12 amino acids. CDR3 sequence reads: CSVLPSYNEQFF. CDR3 DNA: TGCAGCGTTCTCCCCTCCTACAATGAGCAGTTCTTC.

On this clonotype: At one end, the junction sequence differs from germline, possibly due to a read error. This chain joins TRBV4-2 and TRBJ1-1; D ambiguous. The CDR3 contains 15 residues. The germline V gene has CDR1 LGHNA and CDR2 YNFKEQ. The CDR3: CASSQDAGLNIEAFF. The CDR3 DNA follows: TGTGCCAGCAGCCAAGACGCGGGCTTGAACATTGAAGCTTTCTTT.

V and J are TRBV6-5 and TRBJ2-5; 8 bases align to TRBD1. The J call is uncertain, as TRBJ2-7 better fits the DNA end. Germline lookup yields CDR1 MNHEY and CDR2 SVGAGI. The CDR3 has 15 residues. CDR3 nucleotide sequence: TGTGCCAGCAGTTACTCGCAACAGGGGGGCTACGAGCAGTACTTC. Translated: CASSYSQQGGYEQYF.

Remarks on this clonotype: The junction departs from the called germline gene at one end, perhaps through a read error. The CDR3 protein is CASSQTRVSEQVF. CDR3 coding DNA: TGTGCCAGCAGCCAGACTAGAGTTAGTGAGCAGGTCTTC. The chain combines TRBV12-3 or TRBV12-4 with TRBJ2-1; a weak D match, TRBD2 (6 bases). The CDR3 is 13 residues long.

The rearrangement links TRBV9 to TRBJ2-5, with 8 positions matching TRBD1. CDR1 is SGDLS, CDR2 YYNGEE, per germline. V shed 0 bases and J 0 bases; nucleotides not matched to a gene: 7. The CDR3 runs 17 residues. For the CDR3, the DNA is TGTGCCAGCAGCGTAGGGCCAGGGGGCTTGTACCAAGAGACCCAGTACTTC. Its translation is CASSVGPGGLYQETQYF.

This rearrangement joins TRBV20-1 to TRBJ2-5, with 8 nucleotides matching TRBD1. Germline assignment: CDR1 DFQATT and CDR2 SNEGSKA (reference sequence). The junction had 14 bases not matched to a gene; V was cut back by 0 bases and J by 2 bases. The CDR3 runs to 18 residues. The CDR3 DNA reads TGCAGTGCTAGAGATAACGCGGCAGGGGGCCTACTTCAAGAGACCCAGTACTTC. Encoded protein: CSARDNAAGGLLQETQYF.